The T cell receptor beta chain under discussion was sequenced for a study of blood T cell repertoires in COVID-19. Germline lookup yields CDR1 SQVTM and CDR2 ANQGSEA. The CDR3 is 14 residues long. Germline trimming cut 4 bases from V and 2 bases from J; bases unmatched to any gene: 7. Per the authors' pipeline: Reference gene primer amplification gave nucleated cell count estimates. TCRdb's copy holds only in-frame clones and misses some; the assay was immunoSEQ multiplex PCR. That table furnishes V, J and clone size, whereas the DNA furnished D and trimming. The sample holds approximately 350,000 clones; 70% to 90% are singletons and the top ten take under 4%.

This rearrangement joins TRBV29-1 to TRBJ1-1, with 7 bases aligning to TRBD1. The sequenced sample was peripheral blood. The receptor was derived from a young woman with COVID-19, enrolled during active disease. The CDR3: CSVARGQDNTEAFF. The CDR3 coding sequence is TGCAGCGTTGCAAGGGGGCAGGATAACACTGAAGCTTTCTTT.